What follows is one TCR beta chain and its context. The clone's antigen remains unknown. No clone much larger than this one lies a single base away; base qualities are absent. These data are taken from a study of T cells in Graves' hyperthyroidism and ophthalmopathy (dated by TCRdb to about 2019). For the study in its entirety: Peripheral blood was collected at initial diagnosis, before any treatment. Prospective prediction of ophthalmopathy was tested in an independent validation cohort of some 19 hyperthyroidism patients and some 17 patients who later progressed to ophthalmopathy. A discovery cohort of about 100 patients, 43 with Graves' ophthalmopathy and 55 to 65 with stable Graves' hyperthyroidism, was used to find distinguishing TCR V-J signatures. The roughly 99 discovery patients were divided at random into training and test sets in a 7:3 ratio. Once sampling was done, hyperthyroidism patients were given methimazole at a starting dose of 30 mg daily, whereas ophthalmopathy patients were given high-dose intravenous methylprednisolone. The study also compared thyroid tissue and blood T-cell repertoires from five or six Graves' hyperthyroidism patients. The paper reports TCR Vbeta CDR3 sequencing of approximately 140 peripheral blood samples: around 45 ophthalmopathy, about 75 hyperthyroidism and around 17 progressor patients.

Amplification of TCR beta CDR3 regions was carried out from RNA transcripts. The first round of RT-PCR for the TCR CDR3 was performed with the HTBI primer set and the Qiagen OneStep RT-PCR kit. A second multiplex PCR round built the libraries, followed by size selection and purification. Sequencing of the libraries was done on an Illumina HiSeq2000 using paired-end 100 bp reads. Regarding the original processing steps: SOAPnuke was used to process the raw data, with reads discarded if the reads contained adapters or uncalled bases, had a mean Phred below 15, or lacked an exact constant-primer or identifier match. COPE v1.2.5 was used to merge high-quality paired reads, and clonotypes were defined as unique nucleotide sequences. MiTCR v1.1 was used to align the clonotypes against IMGT TRBV, TRBD and TRBJ reference segments. The analysis included only V-J combinations with a frequency above 0.0001, which together covered 99% to 99.2% of the repertoires. A TCS score was defined as the ratio of F50 (clonal expansion) to E x V (chaos), with BLOSUM62-based TCRdist applied between CDR3 peptides within each V-J. Welch's t-statistics and random forest reduced 500 to 650 V-J features to some 14, which were used in a naive Bayes classifier (R e1071). The similarity between thyroid and blood repertoires was quantified using the Morisita-Horn index. The raw public data were reprocessed by TCRdb itself: fastp quality trimming at Q25, MiXCR clonotype calling, in-frame beta chains only. Under each unique CDR3 protein, matching rows form one entry showing the most common genes and DNA. The V and J calls and clone size are TCRdb's, not the authors'. This sample holds around 700,000 distinct CDR3 sequences; around a third were observed only once. The ten largest make up roughly 30% of the sample.

A patient counted as having stable Graves' hyperthyroidism if no progression to ophthalmopathy occurred over 18 months of follow-up. Hyperthyroidism patients were newly diagnosed, had a disease duration of under 2 months, and were aged 18 to 65 years. Exclusion was applied to patients with uncontrolled infections, other autoimmune diseases, pregnancy or lactation. Diagnoses were established on the basis of clinical symptoms, serum thyroxine and TRAb, thyroid ultrasound, and orbital computed tomography. PBMCs were isolated from 7.5 to 10 ml of fresh peripheral blood by Ficoll-Paque density gradient centrifugation. Total RNA was extracted using Trizol reagent, and RNA quality was assessed on an Agilent 2100 Bioanalyzer. Results the study describes overall, beyond this receptor: No statistical method was used to set the sample size in advance, and investigators knew the group allocation. A model built on a 13 V-J signature distinguished ophthalmopathy from stable hyperthyroidism, reaching around 87% sensitivity and under 84% specificity in cross-validation and 80%/75% in testing. Most expanded thyroid clonotypes (frequency above 0.001) were also detected in blood, a finding suggesting that blood repertoires may reflect thyroid immune responses. In validation, progression to ophthalmopathy was predicted by the model with 70.59% sensitivity and just over 72% specificity, a median of 6.5 months before onset.

Unmatched junction bases come to 8, with V trimmed by 0 bases and J by 4 bases. From its cysteine to its phenylalanine, the CDR3 spans 16 amino acids. Of the read, only the CDR3 DNA is kept; its 48 bases are in frame from base 1. CDR1 DFQATT and CDR2 SNEGSKA are derived from the germline V gene (reference sequence). Recombination connected TRBV20-1 to TRBJ2-5, with 10 junctional bases fitting TRBD2. Material: blood. This TCR was recovered from a woman in her 40s with Graves' hyperthyroidism. The DNA sequence is as follows: TGCAGTGCTAGAGATTGGGGCAGCGGGAGGGGAGAGACCCAGTACTTC. This is translated as CSARDWGSGRGETQYF.